Listed below are T cell receptor beta chains from one sample, sequenced in a study of blood T cell repertoires in COVID-19. Assay used: immunoSEQ multiplex PCR; TCRdb lists only in-frame clones, some missing. The sample includes a few hundred thousand clones, around 89% seen only once; the top ten take about 0.8%. The sample was peripheral blood. The receptors come from a man aged 30 to 45 with acute or convalescent COVID-19. Each CDR3 is given with its conserved first and last residue. The D gene is left open where the match is weak.

d_call | cdr3_length | j_call | v_call | cdr3_aa | cdr3_nt
- | 16 | TRBJ1-5 | TRBV27 | CASSLSGTDSNQPQHF | TGTGCCAGCAGTTTAAGTGGCACAGATAGCAATCAGCCCCAGCATTTT
TRBD1 | 18 | TRBJ2-1 | TRBV7-9 | CASSFQSSRDRGINEQFF | TGTGCCAGCAGCTTTCAATCCAGCCGGGACAGGGGTATCAATGAGCAGTTCTTC
TRBD1 | 15 | TRBJ1-2 | TRBV30 | CAWSVNFLTGGEYTF | TGTGCCTGGAGTGTAAATTTCTTGACAGGGGGGGAATACACCTTC
- | 14 | TRBJ1-5 | TRBV6-5 | CASSYGQFNQPQHF | TGTGCCAGCAGTTATGGACAGTTCAATCAGCCCCAGCATTTT
TRBD2 | 15 | TRBJ2-1 | TRBV18 | CASSPTRGAYNEQFF | TGTGCCAGCTCACCAACGCGGGGGGCCTACAATGAGCAGTTCTTC
TRBD2 | 15 | TRBJ2-2 | TRBV3-1/TRBV3-2 | CASSVWSGGTGELFF | TGTGCCAGCAGCGTTTGGAGCGGGGGGACCGGGGAGCTGTTTTTT
- | 13 | TRBJ1-1 | TRBV28 | CASSTSWNTEAFF | TGTGCCAGCAGTACTTCTTGGAACACTGAAGCTTTCTTT
TRBD1 | 14 | TRBJ2-1 | TRBV10-2 | CASSNPGQGGEQFF | TGCGCCAGCAGTAACCCGGGACAGGGAGGTGAGCAGTTCTTC
TRBD2 | 17 | TRBJ2-2 | TRBV7-8 | CASSLSASGGNTGELFF | TGTGCCAGCAGCTTAAGTGCTAGCGGGGGGAACACCGGGGAGCTGTTTTTT
- | 13 | TRBJ1-1 | TRBV18 | CASSLSVNTEAFF | TGTGCCAGCTCACTCTCTGTTAACACTGAAGCTTTCTTT
TRBD1 | 14 | TRBJ1-3 | TRBV19 | CASRLTGVGNTIYF | TGTGCCAGTCGATTAACAGGGGTGGGAAACACCATATATTTT
- | 11 | TRBJ2-1 | TRBV20-1 | CSKTGYNEQFF | TGCAGCAAAACAGGGTACAATGAGCAGTTCTTC
- | 16 | TRBJ2-2 | TRBV5-1 | CASSLQGPGYTGELFF | TGCGCCAGCAGCTTGCAGGGGCCGGGGTACACCGGGGAGCTGTTTTTT
- | 16 | TRBJ1-6 | TRBV14 | CASSAKGRVPNSPLHF | TGTGCCAGCAGCGCGAAGGGGAGGGTGCCGAATTCACCCCTCCACTTT
TRBD1 | 13 | TRBJ2-1 | TRBV27 | CASSLQQGAVKFF | TGTGCCAGCAGTTTACAACAGGGGGCTGTAAAGTTCTTC